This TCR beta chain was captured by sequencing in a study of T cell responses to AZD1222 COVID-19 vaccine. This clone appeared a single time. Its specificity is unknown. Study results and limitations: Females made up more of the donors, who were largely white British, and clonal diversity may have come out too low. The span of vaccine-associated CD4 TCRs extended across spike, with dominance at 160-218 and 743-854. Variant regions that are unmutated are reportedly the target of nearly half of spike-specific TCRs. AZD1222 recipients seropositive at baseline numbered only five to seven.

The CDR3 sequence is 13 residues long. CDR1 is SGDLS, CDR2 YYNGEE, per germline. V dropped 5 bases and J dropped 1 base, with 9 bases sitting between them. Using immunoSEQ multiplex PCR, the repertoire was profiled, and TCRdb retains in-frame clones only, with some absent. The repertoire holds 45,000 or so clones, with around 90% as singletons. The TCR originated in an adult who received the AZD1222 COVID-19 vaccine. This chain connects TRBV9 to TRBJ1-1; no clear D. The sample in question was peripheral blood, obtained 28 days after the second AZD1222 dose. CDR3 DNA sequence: TGTGCCAGCAGTGGACGAGCGAACACTGAAGCTTTCTTT. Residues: CASSGRANTEAFF.